Each of the 22 T cell receptor beta chains below was sequenced from the same sample in a study of human T cells and chemical hapten exposure. As for time point: patch test 3, about 24 weeks after DPC sensitization. Regarding treatment: therapeutic diphenylcyclopropenone sensitization with weekly scalp DPC. TCRdb ran MiXCR on the RACE reads and lists one entry per CDR3 protein. The sample has over 75,000 distinct CDR3 sequences, approximately 10% seen once. The specimen comprised whole blood, sampled in connection with sensitization to the hapten diphenylcyclopropenone (DPC). Source of these receptors: a woman aged 30 to 39 with alopecia areata. Some clones in this sample may be carry-over from other donors' samples.

This clonotype has only a few counts. V gene TRBV7-2 combines with J gene TRBJ2-3, with D tentatively TRBD2 (6 bases). There are 17 residues in the CDR3. The V gene's germline CDR1 is SGHTA and CDR2 FQGNSA. The germline V and J ends were trimmed by 4 bases and 1 base, with 18 bases remaining between them. CDR3 region: CASSSRLVVAGTDTQYF. The DNA of the CDR3 is TGTGCCAGCAGCTCAAGACTAGTCGTGGCTGGCACAGATACGCAGTATTTT.

On this clonotype: Its ends do not fully match the called genes, so a read error is possible. V is TRBV20-1 and J is TRBJ2-3, with no clear D. CDR1 and CDR2 from the germline V gene are DFQATT and SNEGSKA (reference sequence). The CDR3 extends over 14 amino acids. The CDR3 DNA reads as TGCAGTGCTAGAGGGGCGACCTACACAGATACACAGTATTTT. Its translation: CSARGATYTDTQYF.

The chain carries TRBV29-1 and TRBJ2-3; 7 bases are a match to TRBD1. Germline V gene lookup returns CDR1 SQVTM and CDR2 ANQGSEA. The V gene end was trimmed by 5 bases and the J gene end by 2 bases; junction bases not matched to a gene: 10. There are 15 residues in the CDR3. The CDR3 reads CSVSGTEYYTDTQYF. The DNA for the CDR3 is TGCAGCGTTTCCGGGACAGAGTATTACACAGATACGCAGTATTTT.

The chain joins TRBV19 to TRBJ2-2, with D perhaps matching TRBD1 (6 bases). The V end lost 5 bases, the J end lost 14 bases, and 24 bases lay between the germline ends. CDR1 LNHDA and CDR2 SQIVND come from the germline V gene (reference sequence). The CDR3 loop spans 15 amino acids. Here the CDR3 reads CASSDMTGPRPILFF. The DNA of the CDR3 is TGTGCCAGTAGTGACATGACAGGTCCCCGACCGATCCTGTTTTTT. The full variable domain, its missing parts supplied by reference TRBV19 and TRBJ2-2, is DGGITQSPKYLFRKEGQNVTLSCEQNLNHDAMYWYRQDPGQGLRLIYYSQIVNDFQKGDIAEGYSVSREKKESFPLTVTSAQKNPTAFYLCASSDMTGPRPILFFGEGSRLTVL.

The table lists this clonotype with many counts. The chain combines TRBV7-9 with TRBJ2-3, with unresolved D. CDR3 length equals 12 residues. V lost 7 bases and J lost 6, with 11 bases in between. Germline values: CDR1 SEHNR, CDR2 FQNEAQ (reference sequence). The CDR3: CASTFGSDTQYF. CDR3 coding DNA: TGTGCCAGCACCTTCGGCTCTGATACGCAGTATTTT.

The chain couples TRBV30 to TRBJ1-2; maybe TRBD1 (6 bases). The CDR3 has 13 residues. Germline-derived CDR1 and CDR2 are GTSNPN and SVGIG (reference sequence). V lost 4 bases, J lost 6 bases, and 15 bases lay in between. The CDR3 is CAWTFQGSNGYTF. Here the CDR3 DNA reads TGTGCCTGGACCTTCCAGGGGTCCAATGGCTACACCTTC.

This clonotype was seen a handful of times. The rearrangement uses TRBV28 and TRBJ2-3; D is unresolved. The CDR3 totals 13 residues. The germline V gene has CDR1 MDHEN and CDR2 SYDVKM. V lost 7 bases and J lost 0, with 8 bases in between. CDR3 protein: CASTTISTDTQYF. Written as DNA, the CDR3 is TGTGCCAGCACAACCATTAGCACAGATACGCAGTATTTT.

The table lists this clonotype with a few counts. V usage is TRBV29-1 and J usage is TRBJ1-2; D uncertain. The V end lost 1 base, the J end lost 4 bases, and 7 bases lay between the germline ends. The germline V gene encodes CDR1 SQVTM and CDR2 ANQGSEA. The CDR3 sequence is 12 residues long. This CDR3 is CSVEGWAYGYTF. The CDR3 DNA follows: TGCAGCGTTGAAGGCTGGGCCTATGGCTACACCTTC.

This clonotype appeared many times. The rearrangement uses TRBV7-9 and TRBJ2-6, with D hard to call. From germline, CDR1 is SEHNR and CDR2 FQNEAQ (reference sequence). V lost 2 bases and J lost 2, with 10 bases in between. This CDR3 comprises 16 residues. The CDR3, as DNA: TGTGCCAGCAGCTTAAGGGTACCCACTGGGGCCAACGTCCTGACTTTC. It codes for CASSLRVPTGANVLTF.

V is TRBV28 and J is TRBJ2-6; D is unclear. Germline lookup yields CDR1 MDHEN and CDR2 SYDVKM. Trimming removed 7 bases from V and 0 bases from J, with 4 bases in between. The CDR3 sequence is 13 residues long. CDR3 nucleotide sequence: TGTGCCAGCAATCCCTCTGGGGCCAACGTCCTGACTTTC. It yields the protein CASNPSGANVLTF.

This clonotype occurred many times. This chain connects TRBV5-6 to TRBJ1-6; D is perhaps TRBD1 (5 bases). V was shortened by 5 bases and J by 19 bases, with 16 bases between the two germline ends. The CDR3 contains 11 residues. Germline V gene sequence: CDR1 SGHDT, CDR2 YYEEEE. The CDR3 nucleotides are TGTGCCAGCAGTTCTGGGACGGCCTTTCACTTT. Its protein product is CASSSGTAFHF.

About this clonotype: Given a much more abundant clone one base away, this may be a read error. The CDR3 bases are TGTGCCAGCAGCTTCACCGGTAGCTCTGGAAACACCATATATTTT. Its protein is CASSFTGSSGNTIYF. This chain uses TRBV7-2 with TRBJ1-3; D is unresolved. In germline, CDR1 is SGHTA, CDR2 FQGNSA. Trimming stripped 3 bases from V and 0 bases from J, with 9 bases between. This CDR3 comprises 15 residues.

This clonotype occurred many times. This chain's CDR3 is CASTPRAVSRGYTF. The CDR3 DNA reads TGTGCCAGCACCCCCAGAGCGGTATCTCGGGGCTACACCTTC. The rearrangement links TRBV12-3 or TRBV12-4 to TRBJ1-2; D is ambiguous. Trimming removed 7 bases from V and 8 bases from J, with 20 bases in between. CDR3 size: 14 residues.

This clonotype showed up just a few times. The chain combines TRBV4-2 with TRBJ2-2; D may be TRBD1 (6 bases). There are 15 residues in the CDR3. With 4 bases removed from V and 3 bases from J, the gap between germline ends came to 12 bases. Looked up from germline, CDR1 is LGHNA and CDR2 is YNFKEQ. The CDR3: CASSRSEGDTGELFF. The CDR3 DNA reads TGTGCCAGCAGCCGCAGTGAGGGGGACACCGGGGAGCTGTTTTTT.

This clonotype was counted at least ten times. The genes are TRBV5-6 and TRBJ2-7, with 10 bases that match TRBD1. There are 15 residues in the CDR3. Trimming took 0 bases from V and 2 from J; bases not matched to a gene: 2. CDR1 is SGHDT, CDR2 YYEEEE, per germline. The CDR3, as DNA: TGTGCCAGCAGCTTGGGACAGGGGGCGGCCTACGAGCAGTACGTC. Protein product: CASSLGQGAAYEQYV.

This clonotype was detected a few times. This chain connects TRBV6-2 or TRBV6-3 to TRBJ1-6; D remains unclear. The CDR3 spans 12 residues. The V end lost 5 bases, the J end lost 10 bases, and 9 bases lay between the germline ends. CDR1 and CDR2 (germline): MNHEY, SVGEGT. For the CDR3, the DNA is TGTGCCAGCAGTAAAGAAAAATCACCCCTCCACTTT. This gives the protein CASSKEKSPLHF.

Ten or more counts support this clonotype. CDR3 DNA: TGTGCCAGCAGCTCCCAGGCTAGCGGAAAAAACATTCAGTACTTC. This translates into CASSSQASGKNIQYF. The rearrangement joins TRBV5-5 to TRBJ2-4, with 7 bases fitting TRBD2. Germline V gives CDR1 SGHKS, CDR2 YYEKEE (reference sequence). Germline trimming cut 3 bases from V and 4 bases from J; bases unmatched to any gene: 7. CDR3 size: 15 residues.

This clonotype was seen a handful of times. V gene TRBV19 combines with J gene TRBJ2-2; D is undetermined. Between the trimmed V and J ends, which lost 2 bases and 1 base, there was a span of 5 bases. Germline V gene lookup returns CDR1 LNHDA and CDR2 SQIVND (reference sequence). The CDR3 length is 14 residues. The CDR3, as DNA: TGTGCCAGTAGTATAAGCCAGAACACCGGGGAGCTGTTTTTT. As protein: CASSISQNTGELFF.

The chain links TRBV27 to TRBJ2-3; D gene unclear. V was shortened by 3 bases and J by 1 base, with 14 bases between the two germline ends. The CDR3 consists of 16 residues. Germline-derived CDR1 and CDR2 are MNHEY and SMNVEV (reference sequence). In DNA form, the CDR3 reads TGTGCCAGCAGTTTTCTCCCGGCCTCGGGCACAGATACGCAGTATTTT. It translates to CASSFLPASGTDTQYF.

This clonotype was recorded many times. The rearrangement joins TRBV6-2 or TRBV6-3 to TRBJ2-3; perhaps TRBD1 as D (6 bases). Deletions cut 2 bases from V and 0 bases from J, with 15 bases between. CDR1 and CDR2 from the germline V gene are MNHEY and SVGEGT. The length of the CDR3 is 17 residues. The CDR3, as DNA: TGTGCCAGCAGTTACGCGGGTGAACAGGGAAGCACAGATACGCAGTATTTT. Protein sequence: CASSYAGEQGSTDTQYF.

The chain uses TRBV28 and TRBJ1-1; a weak D match, TRBD1 (5 bases). The germline V gene encodes CDR1 MDHEN and CDR2 SYDVKM. V lost 3 bases to trimming and J lost 5 bases, with 10 bases between them. This CDR3 spans 13 amino acids. The CDR3 loop reads CASSFVGGTEAFF. The CDR3 DNA reads TGTGCCAGCAGTTTTGTGGGGGGTACTGAAGCTTTCTTT.

At least ten counts were recorded for this clonotype. The rearrangement joins TRBV28 to TRBJ2-7; D is undetermined. The CDR3 covers 11 residues. CDR1 is MDHEN, CDR2 SYDVKM, per germline. V dropped 4 bases and J dropped 3 bases, with 4 bases sitting between them. The CDR3 DNA sequence: TGTGCCAGCAGTTCTTTCTACGAGCAGTACGTC. Encoded protein: CASSSFYEQYV.